These T cell receptor beta chains were read from a single sample in a study of cytomegalovirus exposure and HLA in healthy donors. Clones were sequenced by immunoSEQ multiplex PCR, and TCRdb holds only the in-frame ones, with some missing. Of some 100,000 clones listed, 74% are singletons. Source material: PBMCs. Source of these receptors: a human donor in good health. The CDR3 runs from the conserved cysteine through the conserved F or W. Each record gives: D gene, clone size, V gene, J gene, CDR3 protein, CDR3 DNA. D genes are given only for firm matches. Size is stated for part of the rows, as once, few or many counts, or as a class when the clone is expanded.

d_call: TRBD2
clone_size: -
v_call: TRBV5-6
j_call: TRBJ2-5
cdr3_aa: CASSLEGLAGRETQYF
cdr3_nt: TGTGCCAGCAGCTTGGAGGGACTAGCGGGGCGAGAGACCCAGTACTTC

d_call: TRBD1
clone_size: once
v_call: TRBV29-1
j_call: TRBJ2-5
cdr3_aa: CSVEDPRDRVKETQYF
cdr3_nt: TGCAGCGTTGAAGATCCCCGGGACAGGGTTAAGGAGACCCAGTACTTC

d_call: -
clone_size: -
v_call: TRBV5-1
j_call: TRBJ2-5
cdr3_aa: CASSPDRPQETQYF
cdr3_nt: TGCGCCAGCAGCCCGGACAGACCTCAAGAGACCCAGTACTTC

d_call: -
clone_size: -
v_call: TRBV29-1
j_call: TRBJ2-7
cdr3_aa: CSGGDSYEQYF
cdr3_nt: TGCAGCGGAGGAGACAGCTACGAGCAGTACTTC

d_call: -
clone_size: -
v_call: TRBV28
j_call: TRBJ2-7
cdr3_aa: CASSPPGSGGYEQYF
cdr3_nt: TGTGCCAGCAGCCCGCCCGGGAGTGGCGGCTACGAGCAGTACTTC

d_call: -
clone_size: -
v_call: TRBV6-5
j_call: TRBJ2-7
cdr3_aa: CASSYSRGEQYF
cdr3_nt: TGTGCCAGCAGTTACTCACGCGGCGAGCAGTACTTC

d_call: -
clone_size: -
v_call: TRBV2
j_call: TRBJ1-2
cdr3_aa: CASRGQGRKYGYTF
cdr3_nt: TGTGCCAGCAGAGGGCAGGGGAGAAAGTATGGCTACACCTTC

d_call: TRBD2
clone_size: -
v_call: TRBV30
j_call: TRBJ2-7
cdr3_aa: CAWNPLGSSGGSYEQYF
cdr3_nt: TGTGCCTGGAATCCCTTGGGGTCCAGCGGGGGCTCGTACGAGCAGTACTTC

d_call: -
clone_size: -
v_call: TRBV5-1
j_call: TRBJ2-5
cdr3_aa: CASKEGALETRYF
cdr3_nt: TGCGCCAGCAAGGAGGGGGCTCTAGAGACCCGGTACTTC

d_call: TRBD1
clone_size: once
v_call: TRBV5-1
j_call: TRBJ1-1
cdr3_aa: CASSLGGTGLNTEAFF
cdr3_nt: TGCGCCAGCAGCTTGGGGGGGACAGGGTTGAACACTGAAGCTTTCTTT

d_call: -
clone_size: -
v_call: TRBV11-1
j_call: TRBJ2-5
cdr3_aa: CASSPHLQGKETQYF
cdr3_nt: TGTGCCAGCAGCCCCCACCTCCAGGGGAAAGAGACCCAGTACTTC

d_call: TRBD2
clone_size: -
v_call: TRBV6-5
j_call: TRBJ2-7
cdr3_aa: CASSYLASGWHEQYF
cdr3_nt: TGTGCCAGCAGTTACCTGGCTAGCGGTTGGCACGAGCAGTACTTC

d_call: -
clone_size: -
v_call: TRBV28
j_call: TRBJ1-4
cdr3_aa: CASSSLTLVGGLFF
cdr3_nt: TGTGCCAGCAGTTCACTTACTCTCGTGGGAGGGCTGTTTTTT

d_call: -
clone_size: few
v_call: TRBV30
j_call: TRBJ1-1
cdr3_aa: CAWRWRMSTEAFF
cdr3_nt: TGTGCCTGGAGGTGGCGGATGTCGACTGAAGCTTTCTTT

d_call: -
clone_size: -
v_call: TRBV28
j_call: TRBJ1-5
cdr3_aa: CASSLPGQPQHF
cdr3_nt: TGTGCCAGCAGTCTCCCGGGGCAGCCCCAGCATTTT

d_call: -
clone_size: -
v_call: TRBV7-8
j_call: TRBJ1-1
cdr3_aa: CASSDDRAEAFF
cdr3_nt: TGTGCCAGCAGCGACGACCGGGCTGAAGCTTTCTTT

d_call: -
clone_size: -
v_call: TRBV7-9
j_call: TRBJ2-2
cdr3_aa: CASSLASPKNTGELFF
cdr3_nt: TGTGCCAGCAGCTTAGCGAGCCCCAAGAACACCGGGGAGCTGTTTTTT

d_call: -
clone_size: -
v_call: TRBV6-1
j_call: TRBJ1-3
cdr3_aa: CASSAPGLTSGNTIYF
cdr3_nt: TGTGCCAGCAGTGCTCCGGGACTTACCTCTGGAAACACCATATATTTT

d_call: -
clone_size: -
v_call: TRBV4-1
j_call: TRBJ1-5
cdr3_aa: CASSQDRFFLQPQHF
cdr3_nt: TGCGCCAGCAGCCAAGATCGGTTTTTCCTTCAGCCCCAGCATTTT

d_call: -
clone_size: -
v_call: TRBV11-2
j_call: TRBJ1-4
cdr3_aa: CASTPTATNEKLFF
cdr3_nt: TGTGCCAGCACCCCGACTGCAACTAATGAAAAACTGTTTTTT

d_call: TRBD2
clone_size: once
v_call: TRBV19
j_call: TRBJ2-6
cdr3_aa: CASMRVGSGGGSGANVLTF
cdr3_nt: TGTGCCAGTATGCGGGTTGGGTCGGGAGGAGGTTCTGGGGCCAACGTCCTGACTTTC

d_call: TRBD2
clone_size: -
v_call: TRBV29-1
j_call: TRBJ2-7
cdr3_aa: CSVGLAGRNEQYF
cdr3_nt: TGCAGCGTTGGCTTAGCGGGAAGAAACGAGCAGTACTTC